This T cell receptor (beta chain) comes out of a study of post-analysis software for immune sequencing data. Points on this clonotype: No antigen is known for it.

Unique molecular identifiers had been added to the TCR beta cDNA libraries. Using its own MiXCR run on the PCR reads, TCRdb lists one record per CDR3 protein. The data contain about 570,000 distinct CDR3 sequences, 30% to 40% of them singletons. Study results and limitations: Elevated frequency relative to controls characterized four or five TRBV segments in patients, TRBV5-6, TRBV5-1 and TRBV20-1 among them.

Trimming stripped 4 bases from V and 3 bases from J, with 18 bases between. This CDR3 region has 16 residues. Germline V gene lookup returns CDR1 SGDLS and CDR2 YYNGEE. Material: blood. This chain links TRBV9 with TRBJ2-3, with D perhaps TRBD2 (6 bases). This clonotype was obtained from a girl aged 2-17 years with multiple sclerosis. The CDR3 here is CASSMRTGTPTDTQYF. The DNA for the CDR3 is TGTGCCAGCAGCATGCGCACCGGGACTCCAACAGATACGCAGTATTTT. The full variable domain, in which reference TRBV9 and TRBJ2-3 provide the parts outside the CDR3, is DSGVTQTPKHLITATGQRVTLRCSPRSGDLSVYWYQQSLDQGLQFLIQYYNGEERAKGNILERFSAQQFPDLHSELNLSSLELGDSALYFCASSMRTGTPTDTQYFGPGTRLTVL.